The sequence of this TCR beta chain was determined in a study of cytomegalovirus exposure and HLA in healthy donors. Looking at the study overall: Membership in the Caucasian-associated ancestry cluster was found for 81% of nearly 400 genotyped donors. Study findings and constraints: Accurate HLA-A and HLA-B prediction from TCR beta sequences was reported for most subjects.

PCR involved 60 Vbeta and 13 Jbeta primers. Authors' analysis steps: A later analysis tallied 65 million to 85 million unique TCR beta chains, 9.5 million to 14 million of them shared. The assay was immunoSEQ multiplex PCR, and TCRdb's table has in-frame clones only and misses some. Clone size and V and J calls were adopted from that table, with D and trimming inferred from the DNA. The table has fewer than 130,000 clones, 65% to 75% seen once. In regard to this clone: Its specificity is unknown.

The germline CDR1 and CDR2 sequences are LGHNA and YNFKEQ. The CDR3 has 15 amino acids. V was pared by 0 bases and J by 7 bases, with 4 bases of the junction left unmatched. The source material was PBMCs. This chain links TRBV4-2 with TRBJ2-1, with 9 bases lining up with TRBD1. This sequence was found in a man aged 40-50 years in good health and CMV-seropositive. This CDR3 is CASSQEKQGANEQFF. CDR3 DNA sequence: TGTGCCAGCAGCCAAGAAAAACAGGGGGCGAATGAGCAGTTCTTC.